One sample yielded the 13 T cell receptor beta chains listed below, sequenced in a study of T cells in Graves' hyperthyroidism and ophthalmopathy. Amplified regions were TCR beta CDR3 sequences from RNA transcripts. HTBI primers were the set used in a first-round RT-PCR of the TCR CDR3. TCRdb used MiXCR to reprocess the multiplex PCR reads, holding one entry per CDR3 protein. The profile shows some 400,000 distinct CDR3 sequences, roughly 12% of them singletons. Sequenced material: blood. The origin of the receptors is a man in his thirties or forties with Graves' hyperthyroidism that later progressed to Graves' ophthalmopathy.

Only a few counts were recorded for this clonotype. Sequence at one end of the junction differs from germline and may be a read error. V gene TRBV5-1 combines with J gene TRBJ2-3, with a tentative D call TRBD2 (6 bases). This CDR3 is 16 amino acids long. Germline assignment: CDR1 SGHRS and CDR2 YFSETQ. Here the CDR3 DNA reads TGCGCCAGCGGCTTGGAGGGTCGACTTTCCACAGATACGCAGTATTTT. This sequence encodes CASGLEGRLSTDTQYF.

This clonotype was observed at least ten times. This chain uses TRBV6-6 with TRBJ2-1, with TRBD2 identical over 7 bases. The CDR3 length is 14 residues. Germline trimming cut 0 bases from V and 9 bases from J; bases unmatched to any gene: 5. Germline V CDR1 and CDR2: MNHNY, SVGAGI (reference sequence). The CDR3 is CASSYSTTSAEQFF. CDR3 bases: TGTGCCAGCAGTTACTCGACCACTAGCGCTGAGCAGTTCTTC.

This clonotype was detected many times. This sequence joins TRBV7-9 and TRBJ2-5, with TRBD1 matching 7 bases. J gave up 2 bases and V 6 bases, and 6 bases lay outside the gene matches. Germline values: CDR1 SEHNR, CDR2 FQNEAQ (reference sequence). The CDR3 is 14 residues long. CDR3 bases: TGTGCCAGCAGGTCCGGGACAGAACAAGAGACCCAGTACTTC. Its translation: CASRSGTEQETQYF. The whole variable domain, filled in from reference TRBV7-9 and TRBJ2-5, reads DTGVSQNPRHKITKRGQNVTFRCDPISEHNRLYWYRQTLGQGPEFLTYFQNEAQLEKSRLLSDRFSAERPKGSFSTLEIQRTEQGDSAMYLCASRSGTEQETQYFGPGTRLLVL.

The chain is built from TRBV9 and TRBJ2-3; D gene ambiguous. The CDR3 has 13 residues. V was pared by 0 bases and J by 8 bases, with 10 bases between. Germline lookup yields CDR1 SGDLS and CDR2 YYNGEE. Here the CDR3 reads CASSVENLGTQYF. The DNA of the CDR3 is TGTGCCAGCAGCGTAGAAAACTTGGGTACGCAGTATTTT.

This clonotype occurred many times. The gene calls are TRBV3-1 and TRBJ1-1; a possible D gene is TRBD1 (6 bases). Per the germline V gene, CDR1 is LGHDT and CDR2 is YNNKEL (reference sequence). This CDR3 contains 13 residues. V was clipped by 6 bases and J by 4 bases, with 12 bases between them. The CDR3 protein is CASSIQGGTEAFF. The CDR3 DNA reads as TGTGCCAGCAGTATACAGGGAGGCACTGAAGCTTTCTTT.

V is TRBV7-3 and J is TRBJ1-5; the D is unclear. V lost 4 bases and J 8 bases, leaving 12 bases between the germline ends. CDR3 length: 13 amino acids. Germline CDR1 is SGHTA and CDR2 is FQGTGA. CDR3 nucleotide sequence: TGTGCCAGCAGCTCCGAGGCTGGAGAGCCCCAGCATTTT. Its translation: CASSSEAGEPQHF.

Ten or more counts support this clonotype. The gene calls are TRBV6-1 and TRBJ2-5; 10 bases match TRBD1. V lost 5 bases and J lost 5; bases outside the gene matches: 8. Germline CDR1 is MNHNS and CDR2 is SASEGT. The CDR3 has 15 residues. The CDR3 nucleotides are TGTGCCAGCAGTTCACCGGGACAGGGGCGGGAGACCCAGTACTTC. Translation: CASSSPGQGRETQYF.

The chain employs TRBV5-8 and TRBJ1-4; D remains ambiguous. The germline V gene encodes CDR1 SGHTS and CDR2 YDEGEE. CDR3 size: 15 residues. Trimming pared 0 bases from V and 4 bases from J, leaving 10 bases between. CDR3 nucleotides: TGTGCCAGCAGCTTGGACGTCGGCGATAATGAAAAACTGTTTTTT. It specifies CASSLDVGDNEKLFF.

This clonotype was picked up many times. CDR3 bases: TGTGCCAGCAGCTTAGGGTCGAGTTCCGGGGAGCTGTTTTTT. It translates to CASSLGSSSGELFF. The chain recombines TRBV7-9 with TRBJ2-2; no reliable D call. V was shortened by 1 base and J by 6 bases, with 9 bases between the two germline ends. The germline gives CDR1 SEHNR, CDR2 FQNEAQ (reference sequence). The CDR3 extends over 14 amino acids.

Ten or more counts support this clonotype. The J gene is TRBJ2-1, the V gene TRBV20-1; 12 positions match TRBD1. The CDR3 is made up of 15 amino acids. Trimming removed 6 bases from V and 3 bases from J; junction bases left unmatched: 6. Germline CDR1 DFQATT, CDR2 SNEGSKA (reference sequence). The CDR3 here is CSAPGTGGRYNEQFF. The CDR3 coding sequence is TGCAGTGCCCCTGGGACAGGGGGCCGCTACAATGAGCAGTTCTTC.

This clonotype has ten or more counts. The J gene is TRBJ2-7, the V gene TRBV24-1; D gene unclear. The germline V and J ends were trimmed by 2 bases and 6 bases, with 10 bases remaining between them. The length of the CDR3 is 13 residues. The germline CDR1 and CDR2 sequences are KGHDR and SFDVKD. CDR3 DNA: TGTGCCACCAGTGATTATTACGAAAGCGAGCAGTACTTC. Its protein product is CATSDYYESEQYF.

The V and J genes are TRBV11-3 and TRBJ2-5, with 11 bases identical to TRBD1. V lost 6 bases, J lost 4 bases, and 7 bases stayed unmatched. Germline V lookup: CDR1 SGHNT, CDR2 YENEEA. The CDR3 has 15 amino acids. This chain's CDR3 is CASSAGTGGAETQYF. CDR3 DNA: TGTGCCAGCAGTGCCGGGACAGGGGGGGCAGAGACCCAGTACTTC.

This chain joins TRBV18 and TRBJ1-5, with D possibly being TRBD1 (5 bases). The germline CDR1 and CDR2 sequences are KGHSH and LQKENI. CDR3 size: 15 residues. Trimming removed 3 bases at V and 6 bases at J, with 15 bases between. The CDR3 nucleotides read TGTGCCAGCTCACCCTCGGGACTCGCAGGTCAGCCCCAGCATTTT. Its protein product is CASSPSGLAGQPQHF. Filled out from reference TRBV18 and TRBJ1-5, the complete variable domain reads NAGVMQNPRHLVRRRGQEARLRCSPMKGHSHVYWYRQLPEEGLKFMVYLQKENIIDESGMPKERFSAEFPKEGPSILRIQQVVRGDSAAYFCASSPSGLAGQPQHFGDGTRLSIL.